A single sample gave rise to the 18 T cell receptor beta chains below, sequenced in a study of cytomegalovirus exposure and HLA in healthy donors. Both 60 Vbeta primers and 13 Jbeta primers went into the PCR. The table came from immunoSEQ multiplex PCR; TCRdb's copy has only in-frame clones and leaves some out. This repertoire includes approximately 61,000 clones. The sample comprised PBMCs. The receptors were gathered from a woman between 18 and 30 years old in good health and CMV-seronegative.

J is TRBJ2-3 and V is TRBV12-5; a weak D match, TRBD2 (6 bases). The CDR3 covers 14 residues. The germline CDR1 and CDR2 sequences are LGHNT and FRNRAP. Trimming pared 6 bases from V and 0 bases from J, leaving 10 bases between. CDR3: CASGPGRSTDTQYF. The CDR3 region has the DNA TGTGCTAGTGGCCCGGGGAGGAGCACAGATACGCAGTATTTT. Full variable domain (outside the CDR3, taken from reference TRBV12-5 and TRBJ2-3): DARVTQTPRHKVTEMGQEVTMRCQPILGHNTVFWYRQTMMQGLELLAYFRNRAPLDDSGMPKDRFSAEMPDATLATLKIQPSEPRDSAVYFCASGPGRSTDTQYFGPGTRLTVL.

The chain uses TRBV5-3 and TRBJ1-1; D remains ambiguous. TRBV5-3 is known as an ORF, though its function is uncertain. Trimming stripped 0 bases from V and 11 bases from J, with 14 bases between. The CDR3 loop spans 13 amino acids. This CDR3 reads CARSLAGESAAFF. In DNA form, the CDR3 reads TGTGCCAGAAGCTTGGCCGGGGAGAGTGCGGCTTTCTTT.

The chain links TRBV7-8 to TRBJ1-2, with D maybe TRBD1 (6 bases). The CDR3 length is 14 residues. Per germline, CDR1 SGHVS and CDR2 FQNEAQ. V shed 5 bases and J shed 4 bases, with 14 bases lying between them. The CDR3, as DNA: TGTGCCAGCAGCCCCCAGGACAGAGTCTATGGCTACACCTTC. Translation gives CASSPQDRVYGYTF.

This chain uses TRBV5-1 with TRBJ2-7; D remains ambiguous. CDR3 size: 15 residues. The germline V gene encodes CDR1 SGHRS and CDR2 YFSETQ. V was pared by 4 bases and J by 2 bases, with 16 bases between. CDR3: CASSATSGSTYEQYF. The CDR3 DNA reads as TGCGCCAGCAGCGCGACTTCCGGGTCGACCTACGAGCAGTACTTC.

Here the CDR3 reads CASSDRGNQPQHF. The CDR3 nucleotides are TGTGCCAGCAGTGACAGGGGCAATCAGCCCCAGCATTTT. V usage is TRBV7-2 and J usage is TRBJ1-5; 7 bases are a match to TRBD1. The CDR3 is made up of 13 amino acids. V lost 6 bases, J lost 2 bases, and 1 base stayed unmatched. CDR1 and CDR2 from the germline V gene are SGHTA and FQGNSA.

Of note for this clone: The germline gene is not matched at one end of the junction; a read error may be the cause. This chain joins TRBV27 and TRBJ1-6; D perhaps matches TRBD1 (5 bases). Germline CDR1 MNHEY, CDR2 SMNVEV (reference sequence). The CDR3 is 16 amino acids. CDR3 region: CASSLALQGINSPLPF. In nucleotides, the CDR3 is TGTGCCAGCAGTTTAGCCCTGCAGGGAATCAATTCACCCCTCCCCTTT.

The V and J genes are TRBV4-2 and TRBJ2-3, with TRBD1 matching over 10 bases. CDR3 length: 18 amino acids. CDR1 and CDR2 (germline): LGHNA, YNFKEQ. Trimming at V came to 0 bases and at J to 6 bases, leaving 12 bases not matched to a gene. The CDR3 sequence is CASSQERTRTGGGDTQYF. DNA of the CDR3: TGTGCCAGCAGCCAAGAAAGGACCCGGACAGGGGGTGGGGATACGCAGTATTTT.

This chain connects TRBV27 to TRBJ1-5, with TRBD1 identical over 11 bases. Per germline, CDR1 MNHEY and CDR2 SMNVEV (reference sequence). After removal of 2 bases from V and 7 bases from J, the junction contained 4 bases not matched to a gene. The CDR3 is made up of 15 amino acids. CDR3 amino acids: CASSLGQGARQPQHF. For the CDR3, the DNA is TGTGCCAGCAGTTTAGGACAGGGGGCGCGGCAGCCCCAGCATTTT.

This chain uses TRBV5-1 with TRBJ2-2, with 7 bases fitting TRBD1. This CDR3 spans 14 amino acids. V trimming: 9 bases; J trimming: 7 bases; junction bases outside the gene matches: 12. Germline CDR1 and CDR2: SGHRS and YFSETQ. CDR3: CATKTGTVDGELFF. For the CDR3, the DNA is TGCGCCACCAAAACCGGGACAGTAGACGGGGAGCTGTTTTTT.

This sequence joins TRBV5-6 and TRBJ2-1; no firm D call. V lost 4 bases and J 5 bases, leaving 4 bases between the germline ends. CDR3 size: 11 residues. Germline V gene data show CDR1 as SGHDT and CDR2 as YYEEEE. The CDR3 DNA sequence: TGTGCCAGCAGCGAGAACAATGAGCAGTTCTTC. This translates into CASSENNEQFF.

The chain employs TRBV5-1 and TRBJ1-2, with D perhaps TRBD1 (6 bases). V shed 4 bases and J shed 7 bases, with 17 bases lying between them. The CDR3 covers 14 residues. CDR1 is SGHRS, CDR2 YFSETQ, per germline. CDR3 loop: CASSRGGGRPGYTF. The CDR3 nucleotides are TGCGCCAGCAGCCGCGGCGGGGGGCGTCCTGGCTACACCTTC.

This chain connects TRBV4-2 to TRBJ2-5, with TRBD2 matching 8 bases. V shed 0 bases, J shed 1 base, and the junction held 1 base outside the gene matches. The CDR3 length is 15 residues. Germline loops: CDR1 LGHNA, CDR2 YNFKEQ. The CDR3 nucleotides are TGTGCCAGCAGCCAAGATCGGGGGGGCCAAGAGACCCAGTACTTC. It specifies CASSQDRGGQETQYF.

The chain has TRBV2 and TRBJ2-5, with D hard to call. CDR3 length equals 15 residues. Trimming cost V 5 bases and J 4 bases, with 17 bases left between them. Germline loops: CDR1 SNHLY, CDR2 FYNNEI. The CDR3 DNA reads as TGTGCCAGCAGTTTGACTCCGACGGTTGTAGAGACCCAGTACTTC. Protein sequence: CASSLTPTVVETQYF.

V gene TRBV11-2 combines with J gene TRBJ1-4; a possible D gene is TRBD1 (5 bases). The V end was cut by 4 bases, the J end by 8 bases, with 20 bases between. Germline V gives CDR1 SGHAT, CDR2 FQNNGV. CDR3 length equals 16 residues. CDR3 sequence reads: CASSYRITGLGEKLFF. CDR3 nucleotides: TGTGCCAGCAGCTATAGAATTACAGGTCTTGGGGAAAAACTGTTTTTT.

The chain combines TRBV9 with TRBJ2-5, with D perhaps TRBD2 (6 bases). CDR1 is SGDLS, CDR2 YYNGEE, per germline. Trimming cost V 1 base and J 5 bases, with 12 bases left between them. This CDR3 spans 14 amino acids. CDR3 sequence reads: CASSVNGRSETQYF. As DNA, the CDR3 is TGTGCCAGCAGCGTAAACGGGAGAAGCGAGACCCAGTACTTC.

Comments on this clone: A read error may account for a junction end that differs from germline. The chain has TRBV7-7 and TRBJ2-5, with 7 bases that match TRBD2. The germline gives CDR1 SSHAT, CDR2 FNYEAQ (reference sequence). The CDR3 contains 15 residues. The CDR3 DNA sequence: TGTGCTAGCAGCTTAGGAACTAGCGTCCAAGAGACCCAGTACTTC. Protein sequence: CASSLGTSVQETQYF.

The genes are TRBV6-1 and TRBJ1-1; D is perhaps TRBD1 (5 bases). Germline V gives CDR1 MNHNS, CDR2 SASEGT. V shed 2 bases and J shed 0 bases, with 22 bases lying between them. CDR3 length: 19 amino acids. CDR3 DNA sequence: TGTGCCAGCAGTGAAATTTGGGCGGGGGTTAGTTCCCTGAACACTGAAGCTTTCTTT. Translating gives CASSEIWAGVSSLNTEAFF.

The chain carries TRBV2 and TRBJ1-1; a possible D gene is TRBD1 (6 bases). With 3 bases removed from V and 5 bases from J, the gap between germline ends came to 13 bases. The CDR3 has 14 residues. The V gene's germline CDR1 is SNHLY and CDR2 FYNNEI. The CDR3 here is CASSDAGDGTEAFF. CDR3 DNA: TGTGCCAGCAGTGATGCAGGGGACGGGACTGAAGCTTTCTTT.